These 21 T cell receptor beta chains came from one sample sequenced in a study of CD8 T cells in Susac syndrome. Random hexamers were used to reverse transcribe roughly 0.5 to 1 ug of RNA. TCRdb re-called the immunoSEQ multiplex PCR reads with MiXCR, one entry per CDR3 protein. The data contain roughly 140,000 distinct CDR3 sequences, nearly 97% of them singletons. Sample: CD8+ T cells from PBMCs. The receptors were sampled from a human donor with multiple sclerosis.

Only one count was recorded for this clonotype. This chain uses TRBV30 with TRBJ2-5, with no clear D. The CDR3 is 15 residues long. Trimming removed 3 bases from V and 2 bases from J, with 16 bases in between. CDR1 and CDR2 (germline): GTSNPN, SVGIG (reference sequence). The CDR3 region is CAWRIPVGRQETQYF. The CDR3 DNA reads as TGTGCCTGGAGGATACCCGTAGGGCGGCAAGAGACCCAGTACTTC.

The chain uses TRBV4-1 and TRBJ2-7; no reliable D call. The ends were cut back, 5 bases at V and 6 bases at J, with 17 bases in the middle. Germline values: CDR1 MGHRA, CDR2 YSYEKL. The CDR3 loop spans 14 amino acids. CDR3 sequence reads: CASSSRGRSGEQYF. The CDR3 bases are TGCGCCAGCAGCTCAAGAGGACGGTCCGGCGAGCAGTACTTC.

This chain connects TRBV30 to TRBJ1-1; no definite D call. Germline assignment: CDR1 GTSNPN and CDR2 SVGIG (reference sequence). CDR3 length: 12 amino acids. Trimming removed 5 bases from V and 0 bases from J, with 7 bases in between. The CDR3: CAWATLNTEAFF. CDR3 sequence (DNA): TGTGCCTGGGCAACACTGAACACTGAAGCTTTCTTT.

The chain couples TRBV27 to TRBJ1-5; 7 bases match TRBD1. The CDR3 has 12 amino acids. The germline CDR1 and CDR2 sequences are MNHEY and SMNVEV (reference sequence). V lost 9 bases, J lost 4 bases, and 3 bases stayed unmatched. The CDR3 loop reads CASRQGNQPQHF. Here the CDR3 DNA reads TGTGCCAGTCGACAGGGTAATCAGCCCCAGCATTTT.

DNA for the CDR3: TGTGCCAGCAGTTTAGGGGTAGCCTACAATGAGCAGTTCTTC. Its protein product is CASSLGVAYNEQFF. The chain carries TRBV27 and TRBJ2-1; D gene unclear. Trimming left V 2 bases short and J 2 bases short, with 7 bases between. This CDR3 comprises 14 residues. Looked up from germline, CDR1 is MNHEY and CDR2 is SMNVEV (reference sequence).

The V gene is TRBV7-9, the J gene TRBJ2-1; D uncertain. In germline, CDR1 is SEHNR, CDR2 FQNEAQ (reference sequence). The CDR3 spans 12 residues. The V and J ends lost 4 bases and 8 bases respectively, with 9 bases between them. CDR3 sequence (DNA): TGTGCCAGCAGCTCGGGCTTCGATGAGCAGTTCTTC. Translation: CASSSGFDEQFF. The full variable domain, in which reference TRBV7-9 and TRBJ2-1 provide the parts outside the CDR3, is DTGVSQNPRHKITKRGQNVTFRCDPISEHNRLYWYRQTLGQGPEFLTYFQNEAQLEKSRLLSDRFSAERPKGSFSTLEIQRTEQGDSAMYLCASSSGFDEQFFGPGTRLTVL.

The chain employs TRBV7-2 and TRBJ1-5, with 10 nucleotides matching TRBD1. The CDR3 is made up of 15 amino acids. Germline V gene lookup returns CDR1 SGHTA and CDR2 FQGNSA. The V segment lost 5 bases and the J segment 5 bases; nucleotides outside the gene matches: 6. CDR3 amino acids: CASSPTTGGHQPQHF. The CDR3 nucleotides read TGTGCCAGCAGCCCCACGACAGGGGGCCATCAGCCCCAGCATTTT.

The J gene is TRBJ1-1, the V gene TRBV14, with TRBD1 identical over 8 bases. The CDR3 totals 15 residues. Germline assignment: CDR1 SGHDN and CDR2 FVKESK. J lost 3 bases, V lost 2 bases, and 5 bases had no gene match. CDR3 residues: CASSQWQGADTEAFF. The CDR3, as DNA: TGTGCCAGCAGCCAATGGCAGGGGGCAGACACTGAAGCTTTCTTT. The variable domain in full, completed from reference TRBV14 and TRBJ1-1, reads EAGVTQFPSHSVIEKGQTVTLRCDPISGHDNLYWYRRVMGKEIKFLLHFVKESKQDESGMPNNRFLAERTGGTYSTLKVQPAELEDSGVYFCASSQWQGADTEAFFGQGTRLTVV.

In its sample, this clonotype was seen once. DNA for the CDR3: TGTGCCAGCAGCGCCAACCAACAGGGAAAAGCTTTCTTT. Encoded protein: CASSANQQGKAFF. The rearrangement links TRBV13 to TRBJ1-1, with D possibly matching TRBD1 (6 bases). V lost 5 bases and J lost 9, with 16 bases in between. The CDR3 has 13 residues. Germline V lookup: CDR1 PRHDT, CDR2 FYEKMQ (reference sequence).

The chain recombines TRBV7-9 with TRBJ2-1; unclear D gene. Germline V gives CDR1 SEHNR, CDR2 FQNEAQ (reference sequence). Trimming took off 5 bases at V and 5 bases at J, with 10 bases between the two ends. The CDR3 covers 13 residues. The CDR3 DNA sequence: TGTGCCAGCAGCAGGGTCCCAAACAATGAGCAGTTCTTC. Translated: CASSRVPNNEQFF.

The chain carries TRBV13 and TRBJ2-1; 7 bases map to TRBD1. V lost 5 bases, J lost 4 bases, and 8 bases stayed unmatched. There are 15 residues in the CDR3. The germline V gene has CDR1 PRHDT and CDR2 FYEKMQ (reference sequence). For the CDR3, the DNA is TGTGCCAGCAGCCTGAACAGGGGCCAGTACAATGAGCAGTTCTTC. It encodes CASSLNRGQYNEQFF.

The rearrangement links TRBV15 to TRBJ1-1; the D gene is possibly TRBD1 (5 bases). The germline V gene encodes CDR1 LNHNV and CDR2 YYDKDF (reference sequence). Trimming cost V 0 bases and J 3 bases, with 8 bases left between them. The CDR3 loop spans 14 amino acids. DNA for the CDR3: TGTGCCACCAGCAGAGAAGGCAGGGACACTGAAGCTTTCTTT. Residues: CATSREGRDTEAFF.

The chain carries TRBV12-3 or TRBV12-4 and TRBJ2-7; no firm D call. This CDR3 has 14 residues. V lost 5 bases and J 2 bases, leaving 13 bases between the germline ends. CDR3 protein: CASSLAAGPYEQYF. The CDR3 DNA follows: TGTGCCAGCAGTCTTGCGGCCGGACCCTACGAGCAGTACTTC.

The chain joins TRBV29-1 to TRBJ2-7; TRBD2 aligns across 8 bases. The germline V gene encodes CDR1 SQVTM and CDR2 ANQGSEA. This CDR3 has 12 residues. With 2 bases clipped from V and 9 bases from J, the junction kept 6 bases outside the gene matches. Written as DNA, the CDR3 is TGCAGCGTTGAATTTAGCGGGGAGGGGCAGTACTTC. Its protein is CSVEFSGEGQYF.

This CDR3 is CASSVDGALDEQFF. The CDR3 DNA sequence: TGTGCCAGCAGCGTAGATGGGGCTTTAGATGAGCAGTTCTTC. The chain couples TRBV9 to TRBJ2-1, with D tentatively TRBD1 (5 bases). Trimming removed 0 bases at V and 8 bases at J, with 12 bases between. CDR3 length equals 14 residues. The germline CDR1 and CDR2 sequences are SGDLS and YYNGEE. Looking up the rest from reference TRBV9 and TRBJ2-1 gives the full variable domain: DSGVTQTPKHLITATGQRVTLRCSPRSGDLSVYWYQQSLDQGLQFLIQYYNGEERAKGNILERFSAQQFPDLHSELNLSSLELGDSALYFCASSVDGALDEQFFGPGTRLTVL.

This sequence joins TRBV20-1 and TRBJ2-1; TRBD2 matches at 9 bases. The germline V gene has CDR1 DFQATT and CDR2 SNEGSKA (reference sequence). J lost 3 bases, V lost 0 bases, and 6 bases had no gene match. The CDR3 is 16 amino acids. The CDR3 region is CSARDDSSGDYNEQFF. The CDR3 DNA follows: TGCAGTGCTAGAGATGACTCTAGCGGGGACTACAATGAGCAGTTCTTC.

This chain's CDR3 is CASSPRQYSYEQYF. In DNA form, the CDR3 reads TGTGCCAGCAGCCCCAGACAGTACTCCTACGAGCAGTACTTC. This chain joins TRBV3-1 and TRBJ2-7; tentatively, D is TRBD1 (5 bases). V dropped 4 bases and J dropped 0 bases, with 10 bases sitting between them. CDR1 and CDR2 from the germline V gene are LGHDT and YNNKEL (reference sequence). The CDR3 totals 14 residues.

In DNA form, the CDR3 reads TGTGCCTGGACCGGGCTAGGACATTTGAATGGCTACACCTTC. Its translation: CAWTGLGHLNGYTF. The chain carries TRBV30 and TRBJ1-2; D may be TRBD1 (5 bases). The CDR3 consists of 14 residues. Germline V gene sequence: CDR1 GTSNPN, CDR2 SVGIG (reference sequence). Deletions cut 4 bases from V and 6 bases from J, with 18 bases between.

The chain recombines TRBV2 with TRBJ2-2; D is unresolved. CDR3 length: 15 residues. Trimming shortened V by 6 bases and J by 2 bases, and 13 bases separated the two germline ends. Germline CDR1 is SNHLY and CDR2 is FYNNEI. CDR3 DNA: TGTGCCAGCAGGCACGGCTTGCGAAACACCGGGGAGCTGTTTTTT. This sequence encodes CASRHGLRNTGELFF.

The count of this clonotype is one. This chain connects TRBV2 to TRBJ1-5; the D is unclear. Trimming shortened V by 7 bases and J by 2 bases, and 9 bases separated the two germline ends. The CDR3 runs to 13 residues. Germline V gene data show CDR1 as SNHLY and CDR2 as FYNNEI. The CDR3 DNA follows: TGTGCCAGCATGGGGTTGGGCAATCAGCCCCAGCATTTT. Residues: CASMGLGNQPQHF.

CDR3 protein: CASSMGLASYEQYF. The CDR3 DNA is TGTGCCAGTAGTATGGGCCTAGCGAGCTACGAGCAGTACTTC. The rearrangement links TRBV19 to TRBJ2-7; D possibly corresponds to TRBD2 (6 bases). Germline V gene data show CDR1 as LNHDA and CDR2 as SQIVND (reference sequence). Trimming stripped 3 bases from V and 3 bases from J, with 12 bases between. This CDR3 is built from 14 residues.